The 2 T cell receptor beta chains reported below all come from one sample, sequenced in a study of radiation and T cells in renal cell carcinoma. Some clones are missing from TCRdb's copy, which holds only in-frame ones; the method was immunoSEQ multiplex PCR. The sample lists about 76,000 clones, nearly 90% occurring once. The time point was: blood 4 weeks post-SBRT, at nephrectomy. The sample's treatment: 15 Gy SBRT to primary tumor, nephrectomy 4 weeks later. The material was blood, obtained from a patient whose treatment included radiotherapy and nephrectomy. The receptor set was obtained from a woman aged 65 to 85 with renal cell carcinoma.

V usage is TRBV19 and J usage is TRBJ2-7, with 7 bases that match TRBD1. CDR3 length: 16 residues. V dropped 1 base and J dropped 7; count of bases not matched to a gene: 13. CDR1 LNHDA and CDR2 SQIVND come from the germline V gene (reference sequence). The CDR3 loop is CASSIVGQAPYDEQYF. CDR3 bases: TGTGCCAGTAGTATAGTCGGACAGGCCCCTTACGATGAGCAGTACTTC. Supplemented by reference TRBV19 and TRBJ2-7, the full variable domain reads DGGITQSPKYLFRKEGQNVTLSCEQNLNHDAMYWYRQDPGQGLRLIYYSQIVNDFQKGDIAEGYSVSREKKESFPLTVTSAQKNPTAFYLCASSIVGQAPYDEQYFGPGTRLTVT.

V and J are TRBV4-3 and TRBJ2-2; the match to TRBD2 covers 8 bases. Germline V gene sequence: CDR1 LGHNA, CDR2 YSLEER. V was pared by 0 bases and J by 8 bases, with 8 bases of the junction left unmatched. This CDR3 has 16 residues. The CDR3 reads CASSQEPPGGSGELFF. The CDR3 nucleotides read TGCGCCAGCAGCCAAGAACCACCGGGGGGGTCTGGGGAGCTGTTTTTT.